This is a list of T cell receptor beta chains from one sample in a study of OX40 agonist ivuxolimab in advanced cancers. This table comes from immunoSEQ multiplex PCR, and its TCRdb copy is limited to in-frame clones, with some not included. The profile shows 70,000 or so clones, 65% to 85% of them singletons. The specimen was CD4+ or CD8+ T cells sorted from blood, collected in a trial of the OX40 agonist ivuxolimab. The receptor set was obtained from an adult with an advanced solid tumor such as melanoma, head and neck, liver or kidney cancer. The CDR3 runs from the conserved cysteine through the conserved F or W. D genes are given only for firm matches. The listing skips clone size in some rows; elsewhere it reads once, few, many or a size class.

TRBJ1-3 - TRBV2 - CASSDYSGTGNTIYF TGTGCCAGCAGTGATTACTCAGGGACTGGAAACACCATATATTTT
TRBJ2-5 - TRBV7-2 TRBD1 CASSPLTGLGETQYF TGTGCCAGCAGCCCACTGACAGGGCTAGGGGAGACCCAGTACTTC
TRBJ1-6 - TRBV6-5 - CASRISLRGNSPLHF TGTGCCAGCAGAATATCCCTAAGGGGTAATTCACCCCTCCACTTT
TRBJ1-1 few TRBV30 TRBD1 CAGQGLNTEAFF TGTGCCGGACAGGGTTTGAACACTGAAGCTTTCTTT
TRBJ2-5 - TRBV5-4 - CASSLQGWGVQETQYF TGTGCCAGCAGCTTGCAGGGATGGGGGGTTCAAGAGACCCAGTACTTC
TRBJ1-1 - TRBV19 - CASSIAQMVSNTEAFF TGTGCCAGTAGTATAGCACAAATGGTATCGAACACTGAAGCTTTCTTT
TRBJ1-3 - TRBV5-4 TRBD1 CASSLGQGFAGNTIYF TGTGCCAGCAGCTTGGGACAGGGTTTTGCTGGAAACACCATATATTTT
TRBJ2-7 few TRBV13 - CASTRQALYEQYF TGTGCCAGCACCAGACAGGCCCTTTACGAGCAGTACTTC
TRBJ2-5 - TRBV5-1 - CASSSRTSEDTQYF TGCGCCAGCAGTTCCCGGACTTCCGAAGACACCCAGTACTTC
TRBJ1-1 - TRBV7-8 - CASSLASGATEAFF TGTGCCAGCAGCTTAGCGAGTGGGGCCACTGAAGCTTTCTTT
TRBJ1-4 - TRBV28 - CASRRRVREKLFF TGTGCCAGCCGACGGAGGGTGAGGGAAAAACTGTTTTTT
TRBJ1-1 - TRBV7-9 - CASTRGKATEAFF TGTGCCAGCACTCGGGGAAAGGCCACTGAAGCTTTCTTT
TRBJ1-5 - TRBV19 - CASSDSYNQPQHF TGTGCCAGTTCGGACAGTTACAATCAGCCCCAGCATTTT
TRBJ2-5 - TRBV28 TRBD2 CASNEGLAQETQYF TGTGCCAGCAATGAGGGACTAGCACAAGAGACCCAGTACTTC
TRBJ2-3 - TRBV7-9 - CAVLLGYNTDTQYF TGTGCCGTTTTACTAGGGTATAACACAGATACGCAGTATTTT
TRBJ2-3 once TRBV28 TRBD2 CASSTAGATRDTQYF TGTGCCAGCAGTACGGCGGGAGCAACGAGGGATACGCAGTATTTT
TRBJ2-1 - TRBV7-9 TRBD1 CASRPGQGAQQFF TGTGCCAGCCGCCCGGGACAGGGGGCTCAGCAGTTCTTC
TRBJ2-2 - TRBV7-6 - CASSGSVGELTAQWGELFF TGTGCCAGCAGCGGATCGGTTGGGGAGCTGACAGCCCAGTGGGGGGAGCTGTTTTTT
TRBJ1-1 few TRBV30 - CAWSGGVFTEAFF TGTGCCTGGAGTGGAGGGGTCTTCACTGAAGCTTTCTTT
TRBJ2-3 few TRBV12-5 TRBD1 CASGWLDRSDTQYF TGTGCTAGTGGTTGGTTGGACAGGTCAGATACGCAGTATTTT
TRBJ1-2 - TRBV28 - CASKHPVYGYTF TGTGCCAGCAAACACCCAGTTTATGGCTACACCTTC
TRBJ2-1 - TRBV27 TRBD2 CASSLGASGRPRDGEQFF TGTGCCAGCAGTTTGGGGGCTAGCGGGAGGCCCCGGGACGGTGAGCAGTTCTTC
TRBJ2-3 - TRBV5-5 - CASSLDLTADTQYF TGTGCCAGCAGCTTGGATCTCACTGCGGATACGCAGTATTTT
TRBJ2-5 - TRBV7-7 - CASSLVRQETQYF TGTGCCAGCAGCTTAGTTCGGCAAGAGACCCAGTACTTC
TRBJ2-2 - TRBV7-3 - CASSLRAGGELFF TGTGCCAGCAGCCTCCGGGCGGGCGGGGAGCTGTTTTTT
TRBJ1-5 - TRBV15 - CATSRVLGTAYSNQPQHF TGTGCCACCAGCAGAGTTCTCGGGACCGCCTATAGCAATCAGCCCCAGCATTTT
TRBJ2-7 - TRBV7-2 TRBD1 CASSSQGKHEQYF TGTGCCAGCAGCTCACAGGGGAAGCACGAGCAGTACTTC
TRBJ1-1 - TRBV10-1 - CASSAMGRAEAFF TGCGCCAGCAGTGCCATGGGGCGGGCTGAAGCTTTCTTT
TRBJ1-2 - TRBV9 - CASSVAGDYGYTF TGTGCCAGCAGCGTAGCAGGGGACTATGGCTACACCTTC
TRBJ1-3 - TRBV28 TRBD1 CASSSDRASGNTIYF TGTGCCAGCAGCTCGGACAGGGCTTCTGGAAACACCATATATTTT
TRBJ2-7 - TRBV4-2 - CASSQALGSSYEQYF TGTGCCAGCAGCCAAGCTTTGGGGAGCTCCTACGAGCAGTACTTC
TRBJ1-3 - TRBV19 - CASKEGPGNTIYF TGTGCCAGCAAAGAAGGTCCTGGAAACACCATATATTTT
TRBJ1-1 - TRBV5-1 - CASSISGTLNTEAFF TGCGCCAGCAGCATATCCGGGACCCTTAACACTGAAGCTTTCTTT
TRBJ2-7 - TRBV28 TRBD1 CASSFLRLGQGHFDSYEQYF TGTGCCAGCAGTTTCTTAAGGTTGGGACAGGGACATTTCGACTCCTACGAGCAGTACTTC
TRBJ2-2 - TRBV27 TRBD2 CASGKGGGATGELFF TGTGCCAGCGGCAAAGGCGGGGGGGCCACCGGGGAGCTGTTTTTT
TRBJ2-6 - TRBV19 TRBD1 CASTEGQGILAGANVLTF TGTGCCAGTACTGAAGGACAGGGTATATTGGCTGGGGCCAACGTCCTGACTTTC
TRBJ2-2 - TRBV2 - CASAVGASTGELFF TGTGCCAGCGCGGTAGGGGCGAGCACCGGGGAGCTGTTTTTT
TRBJ1-5 - TRBV5-1 - CASSKAPGQSQHF TGCGCCAGCAGCAAGGCCCCAGGGCAGTCCCAGCATTTT
TRBJ1-2 - TRBV2 - CASRGDGSYTF TGTGCCAGCAGGGGCGACGGATCCTACACCTTC
TRBJ2-5 - TRBV21-1 - CASSQARDPAGLETQYF TGTGCCAGCAGCCAAGCCCGGGACCCCGCAGGTTTGGAGACCCAGTACTTC
TRBJ1-3 few TRBV12-5 - CASGFSGAGNTIYF TGTGCTAGTGGTTTTTCTGGGGCTGGAAACACCATATATTTT
TRBJ2-1 - TRBV11-2 - CASSFTNEQFF TGTGCCAGCAGCTTTACCAATGAGCAGTTCTTC
TRBJ1-2 - TRBV5-1 - CASSLVGDTNYGYTF TGCGCCAGCAGCTTGGTGGGGGACACTAACTATGGCTACACCTTC
TRBJ1-4 - TRBV18 TRBD1 CASSPRLGQGDEKLFF TGTGCCAGCTCACCAAGGCTGGGACAGGGGGATGAAAAACTGTTTTTT
TRBJ1-1 - TRBV6-5 - CASSYQGMNTEAFF TGTGCCAGCAGTTACCAGGGGATGAACACTGAAGCTTTCTTT
TRBJ1-5 - TRBV6-1 TRBD1 CASSEAGTDYQPQHF TGTGCCAGCAGTGAAGCAGGGACAGATTATCAGCCCCAGCATTTT
TRBJ1-6 - TRBV6-5 - CASSLSTYSPLHF TGTGCCAGCAGCCTCTCGACATATTCACCCCTCCACTTT
TRBJ2-5 - TRBV27 TRBD2 CASSFSLTGGPETQYF TGTGCCAGCAGTTTTTCTCTGACGGGGGGGCCCGAGACCCAGTACTTC
TRBJ2-1 - TRBV7-2 - CASRSRRDNEQFF TGTGCCAGCAGGTCACGCCGGGACAATGAACAGTTCTTC
TRBJ2-5 few TRBV2 TRBD1 CASSALTGPETQYF TGTGCCAGCAGTGCCCTGACAGGGCCGGAGACCCAGTACTTC